These 19 T cell receptor beta chains originate from one sample sequenced in a study of T cells in Graves' hyperthyroidism and ophthalmopathy. RNA transcripts yielded amplified TCR beta CDR3 regions. Using the HTBI primer set, a first-round RT-PCR was run on the TCR CDR3. TCRdb analysed the multiplex PCR reads with MiXCR anew, one entry per CDR3 protein. This table holds 600,000 to 700,000 distinct CDR3 sequences, roughly 15% found once. Sequencing used blood. All receptors come from a woman in her thirties or forties with Graves' ophthalmopathy.

This clonotype was observed many times. V gene TRBV7-2 combines with J gene TRBJ1-1; D is possibly TRBD1 (5 bases). The CDR3 spans 13 residues. CDR1 SGHTA and CDR2 FQGNSA come from the germline V gene. Trimming shortened V by 7 bases and J by 4 bases, and 13 bases separated the two germline ends. CDR3 nucleotide sequence: TGTGCCAGCACCCGGACAATGGGCACTGAAGCTTTCTTT. This sequence encodes CASTRTMGTEAFF.

This clonotype was recorded many times. The rearrangement links TRBV6-1 to TRBJ2-5; tentative D call: TRBD2 (5 bases). The CDR3 length is 14 residues. Trimming removed 5 bases from V and 4 bases from J, with 14 bases in between. Germline CDR1 and CDR2: MNHNS and SASEGT. CDR3 coding DNA: TGTGCCAGCAGTCGTAGCGTGGCGTTAGAGACCCAGTACTTC. Translation gives CASSRSVALETQYF.

This clonotype showed up many times. The chain couples TRBV28 to TRBJ2-7, with 9 positions matching TRBD1. The ends lost 4 bases at V and 6 bases at J; junction bases unmatched: 10. CDR3 size: 15 residues. Per the germline V gene, CDR1 is MDHEN and CDR2 is SYDVKM. DNA of the CDR3: TGTGCCAGCAGTTCCCCACAGGGGGCGCCTCTCGAGCAGTACTTC. Translation: CASSSPQGAPLEQYF.

This clonotype has at least ten counts. The chain couples TRBV28 to TRBJ2-7; no reliable D call. The CDR3 loop spans 15 amino acids. Trimming took off 5 bases at V and 2 bases at J, with 16 bases between the two ends. Germline CDR1 is MDHEN and CDR2 is SYDVKM. CDR3 in DNA: TGTGCCAGCAGTCCCTCCTTAGTCCTTACCTACGAGCAGTACTTC. Residues: CASSPSLVLTYEQYF.

Ten or more counts support this clonotype. V gene TRBV5-6 combines with J gene TRBJ2-7, with D uncertain. Germline lookup yields CDR1 SGHDT and CDR2 YYEEEE. The CDR3 loop spans 14 amino acids. The ends were cut back, 6 bases at V and 0 bases at J, with 13 bases in the middle. The CDR3 is CASTRRTVSYEQYF. Here the CDR3 DNA reads TGTGCCAGCACTCGTCGGACGGTCTCCTACGAGCAGTACTTC.

In its sample, this clonotype was seen many times. The chain uses TRBV6-5 and TRBJ2-2; D gene unclear. Per germline, CDR1 MNHEY and CDR2 SVGAGI. CDR3 length: 13 amino acids. Trimming shortened V by 2 bases and J by 4 bases, and 5 bases separated the two germline ends. Here the CDR3 DNA reads TGTGCCAGCAGTTACAAAGTCACCGGGGAGCTGTTTTTT. It translates to CASSYKVTGELFF.

This clonotype was observed many times. The chain couples TRBV6-5 to TRBJ2-6; 9 bases are shared with TRBD2. This CDR3 region has 17 residues. V shed 4 bases and J 0 bases; nucleotides not matched to a gene: 4. Germline values: CDR1 MNHEY, CDR2 SVGAGI. The DNA of the CDR3 is TGTGCCAGCAGTTTACTAGCGGGCGGCTCTGGGGCCAACGTCCTGACTTTC. Encoded protein: CASSLLAGGSGANVLTF.

This clonotype was counted many times. The chain links TRBV5-1 to TRBJ1-6; D uncertain. Trimming took 7 bases from V and 0 from J, leaving 11 bases between them. Per the germline V gene, CDR1 is SGHRS and CDR2 is YFSETQ. The CDR3 totals 15 residues. CDR3 sequence reads: CASAGGSSYNSPLHF. The CDR3 nucleotides read TGCGCCAGCGCCGGAGGGAGCTCCTATAATTCACCCCTCCACTTT.

The sample holds a few counts of this clonotype. The chain combines TRBV11-2 with TRBJ2-7, with TRBD1 identical over 8 bases. The CDR3 runs 18 residues. Germline V gives CDR1 SGHAT, CDR2 FQNNGV. The J segment lost 3 bases and the V segment lost 5 bases, leaving 18 bases of the junction unmatched. The CDR3 sequence: CASSNVQGASGYFYEQYF. The CDR3 bases are TGTGCCAGCAGCAATGTTCAGGGGGCGTCTGGGTACTTCTACGAGCAGTACTTC.

This clonotype has at least ten counts. The chain carries TRBV7-9 and TRBJ2-5, with TRBD2 matching 9 bases. This CDR3 is 14 amino acids long. V trimming: 3 bases; J trimming: 3 bases; junction bases outside the gene matches: 2. Looked up from germline, CDR1 is SEHNR and CDR2 is FQNEAQ (reference sequence). This CDR3 is CASSFVAGEETQYF. CDR3 sequence (DNA): TGTGCCAGCAGCTTCGTAGCGGGAGAAGAGACCCAGTACTTC.

This clonotype was picked up many times. This chain uses TRBV6-1 with TRBJ2-7; 7 nucleotides match TRBD2. The CDR3 has 14 residues. Per the germline V gene, CDR1 is MNHNS and CDR2 is SASEGT. With V trimmed by 4 bases and J by 2 bases, 5 bases remained unmatched. CDR3 region: CASSGGGGTYEQYF. DNA for the CDR3: TGTGCCAGCAGTGGTGGGGGGGGGACCTACGAGCAGTACTTC.

At least ten counts were recorded for this clonotype. The chain links TRBV4-2 to TRBJ1-1, with a weak D call TRBD1 (6 bases). Trimming took off 2 bases at V and 6 bases at J, with 19 bases between the two ends. Germline CDR1 is LGHNA and CDR2 is YNFKEQ. The CDR3 spans 16 residues. CDR3: CASSQLGGGRDPEAFF. DNA of the CDR3: TGTGCCAGCAGCCAATTGGGTGGGGGCAGGGACCCTGAAGCTTTCTTT.

The chain combines TRBV2 with TRBJ1-5, with 7 bases identical to TRBD1. Germline V lookup: CDR1 SNHLY, CDR2 FYNNEI. Unmatched junction bases numbered 13, after V lost 6 bases and J lost 5 bases. The CDR3 is made up of 16 amino acids. For the CDR3, the DNA is TGTGCCAGCAGGGATTGGGACAGCCCAGTTGATCAGCCCCAGCATTTT. It encodes CASRDWDSPVDQPQHF.

In this sample, this clonotype turned up once. The V call is TRBV27, the J call TRBJ2-7; 12 positions agree with TRBD2. The CDR3 spans 14 residues. Germline trimming cut 6 bases from V and 7 bases from J; bases unmatched to any gene: 7. From germline, CDR1 is MNHEY and CDR2 SMNVEV (reference sequence). The CDR3 protein is CASRTTSGRWEQYF. CDR3 bases: TGTGCCAGCAGGACTACTAGCGGGAGGTGGGAGCAGTACTTC.

This clonotype was recorded a few times. The gene calls are TRBV10-3 and TRBJ2-2; perhaps TRBD2 as D (6 bases). Germline V gene lookup returns CDR1 ENHRY and CDR2 SYGVKD. The CDR3 length is 12 residues. The ends were cut back, 7 bases at V and 6 bases at J, with 9 bases in the middle. CDR3 amino acids: CAITTGAGELFF. The CDR3 DNA follows: TGTGCCATCACGACGGGGGCCGGGGAGCTGTTTTTT.

Many counts were recorded for this clonotype. V is TRBV15 and J is TRBJ1-3; D perhaps matches TRBD1 (5 bases). Between the trimmed V and J ends, which lost 0 bases and 3 bases, there was a span of 18 bases. This CDR3 spans 18 amino acids. The germline V gene has CDR1 LNHNV and CDR2 YYDKDF (reference sequence). In DNA, the CDR3 is TGTGCCACCAGCAGAGATTGGGGGACGGGGGAAGGTGGAAACACCATATATTTT. Its protein product is CATSRDWGTGEGGNTIYF.

This clonotype occurred many times. The genes are TRBV28 and TRBJ2-7; TRBD1 matches 9 bases. The germline V gene encodes CDR1 MDHEN and CDR2 SYDVKM. Losses at the gene ends were 6 bases for V and 1 base for J; bases not matched to a gene: 10. The CDR3 has 16 amino acids. The CDR3 nucleotides read TGTGCCAGCAGGACACCCACAGGGGGCGATTCCTACGAGCAGTACTTC. Protein sequence: CASRTPTGGDSYEQYF.

This clonotype showed up just a few times. This sequence joins TRBV3-1 and TRBJ2-2; possible D gene TRBD2, 6 bases. The germline V gene has CDR1 LGHDT and CDR2 YNNKEL (reference sequence). This CDR3 comprises 13 residues. The germline V and J ends were trimmed by 11 bases and 4 bases, with 14 bases remaining between them. The CDR3 spells CAAGRGATGELFF. The CDR3, as DNA: TGTGCCGCCGGGCGGGGTGCCACCGGGGAGCTGTTTTTT.

This clonotype came up many times. This sequence joins TRBV9 and TRBJ1-1; 9 nucleotides agree with TRBD1. Germline loops: CDR1 SGDLS, CDR2 YYNGEE. V dropped 2 bases and J dropped 11; count of bases not matched to a gene: 16. CDR3 size: 16 residues. CDR3 nucleotides: TGTGCCAGCAGCGTTAGGGGAGGGGACAGGGCGTCCCGGGCTTTCTTT. Encoded protein: CASSVRGGDRASRAFF.